This is a list of T cell receptor beta chains from one sample in a study of CD8+CD57+ T cells in acquired aplastic anemia. TCRdb re-called the reads through MiXCR, storing one row per CDR3 protein. The profile covers 300,000 or so distinct CDR3 sequences, with 45% to 65% appearing a single time and roughly 8% taken by the ten largest. The sample consisted of sorted CD4+, CD8+, or CD8+CD57+ T cells (not recorded which) from PBMCs. The receptors here all came from a human donor with severe aplastic anemia or a healthy control (not recorded which). Both conserved end residues are part of each CDR3. D genes are given only for firm matches. Part of the rows lack a size; the others show once, few, many or a class for expanded clones.

d_call	clone_size	v_call	j_call	cdr3_aa	cdr3_nt
NA	few	TRBV20-1	TRBJ1-2	CSATIRGGYGYTF	TGCAGTGCGACGATACGGGGGGGCTATGGCTACACCTTC
TRBD2	many	TRBV11-2	TRBJ2-3	CASASGGAVRQSRNTQYF	TGTGCCAGCGCTAGCGGGGGGGCCGTCCGACAATCTAGGAATACGCAGTATTTT
NA	many	TRBV11-2	TRBJ2-7	CASSLDLPGGYEQYF	TGTGCCAGCAGCTTAGACCTCCCCGGGGGCTACGAGCAGTACTTC
NA	few	TRBV7-8	TRBJ2-7	CASSLAAFYEQYF	TGTGCCAGCAGCTTAGCGGCGTTCTACGAGCAGTACTTC
TRBD1	NA	TRBV20-1	TRBJ1-6	CSAKPGQGKPLHF	TGCAGTGCCAAACCGGGACAGGGTAAACCCCTCCACTTT
TRBD1	few	TRBV24-1	TRBJ1-2	CATSDHRGRESYGYTF	TGTGCCACCAGTGATCACAGGGGGCGCGAGTCCTATGGCTACACCTTC
NA	many	TRBV9	TRBJ1-6	CASSVDGGTLIPLHF	TGTGCCAGCAGCGTAGACGGAGGAACTTTAATCCCCCTCCACTTT
TRBD2	NA	TRBV10-3	TRBJ2-5	CAISGGLAGSETQYF	TGTGCCATCAGTGGGGGGCTAGCGGGGTCAGAGACCCAGTACTTC
NA	NA	TRBV10-3	TRBJ1-3	CAISDPGHSSSGNTIYF	TGTGCCATCAGCGATCCGGGACATTCGAGCTCTGGAAACACCATATATTTT
NA	NA	TRBV6-5	TRBJ2-7	CASSYWGYEQYF	TGTGCCAGCAGTTACTGGGGCTACGAGCAGTACTTC
NA	many	TRBV18	TRBJ1-5	CASSPRRGNQPQHF	TGTGCCAGCTCACCACGTAGGGGGAATCAGCCCCAGCATTTT
TRBD2	once	TRBV24-1	TRBJ2-7	CATSDTTGTSGEQYF	TGTGCCACCAGTGACACCACCGGGACTAGCGGCGAGCAGTACTTC
NA	NA	TRBV24-1	TRBJ2-1	CATSDSRLGQFF	TGTGCCACCAGTGACAGCAGACTAGGGCAGTTCTTC
NA	NA	TRBV19	TRBJ2-1	CASSLLSTLADEQFF	TGTGCCAGTAGTCTCCTAAGCACCCTGGCTGATGAGCAGTTCTTC
NA	NA	TRBV7-2	TRBJ2-3	CASSFDRADTQYF	TGTGCCAGCAGCTTTGACAGAGCAGATACGCAGTATTTT
NA	NA	TRBV2	TRBJ2-4	CASSGTDGNIQYF	TGTGCCAGCAGTGGGACAGATGGGAACATTCAGTACTTC
NA	many	TRBV20-1	TRBJ2-1	CSAINGPMGEQFF	TGCAGTGCTATCAATGGTCCCATGGGTGAGCAGTTCTTC
NA	NA	TRBV6-1	TRBJ1-1	CASSETGRNTEAFF	TGTGCCAGCAGTGAGACAGGCCGGAACACTGAAGCTTTCTTT
NA	NA	TRBV29-1	TRBJ2-7	CSVVPPTRVAYEQYF	TGCAGCGTTGTTCCCCCAACCCGGGTGGCGTACGAGCAGTACTTC
NA	few	TRBV20-1	TRBJ1-6	CSARGSSYNSPLHF	TGCAGTGCTCGTGGCAGCTCCTATAATTCACCCCTCCACTTT
NA	many	TRBV6-6	TRBJ1-6	CASSWGAPSNSPLHF	TGTGCCAGTTCTTGGGGGGCACCCAGTAATTCACCCCTCCACTTT
TRBD2	NA	TRBV2	TRBJ2-3	CASSESVTSGGRYF	TGTGCCAGCAGTGAATCCGTCACTAGCGGGGGCCGGTATTTT
TRBD1	once	TRBV9	TRBJ2-5	CASTPTGGIRETQYF	TGTGCCAGCACCCCGACAGGGGGCATCCGAGAGACCCAGTACTTC
NA	many	TRBV4-1	TRBJ2-5	CASSQEVTPTQETQYF	TGCGCCAGCAGCCAAGAAGTCACACCAACCCAGGAGACCCAGTACTTC
NA	NA	TRBV19	TRBJ2-7	CASRTGLGEQYF	TGTGCCAGTAGGACAGGATTGGGAGAGCAGTACTTC
NA	NA	TRBV7-2	TRBJ1-1	CASSLDLRTEAFF	TGTGCCAGCAGCTTAGATCTAAGAACTGAAGCTTTCTTT
NA	once	TRBV20-1	TRBJ1-2	CSARGSHGYTF	TGCAGTGCTAGAGGTTCCCATGGCTACACCTTC
TRBD1	many	TRBV29-1	TRBJ2-5	CSARGQVEGETQYF	TGCAGCGCAAGGGGACAGGTAGAGGGAGAGACCCAGTACTTC
NA	NA	TRBV20-1	TRBJ2-7	CSARGGLPYEQYF	TGCAGTGCTAGGGGGGGGCTGCCCTACGAGCAGTACTTC
NA	few	TRBV19	TRBJ2-7	CASSITGEWDEQYF	TGTGCCAGTAGTATCACCGGGGAGTGGGACGAGCAGTACTTC
NA	NA	TRBV20-1	TRBJ2-1	CSATDTYNEQFF	TGCAGTGCCACGGACACCTACAATGAGCAGTTCTTC
NA	NA	TRBV29-1	TRBJ1-3	CSVRIGNTIYF	TGCAGCGTCAGAATAGGAAACACCATATATTTT
NA	NA	TRBV25-1	TRBJ2-1	CASSDPSSYNEQFF	TGTGCCAGCAGTGACCCGAGCTCCTACAATGAGCAGTTCTTC
TRBD1	NA	TRBV4-1	TRBJ2-7	CASSHLSGTGASYEQYF	TGCGCCAGCAGCCATCTTTCTGGGACAGGTGCTTCCTACGAGCAGTACTTC
TRBD2	many	TRBV9	TRBJ2-5	CASSVAPSGTSGQETQYF	TGTGCCAGCAGCGTAGCCCCCTCCGGGACTAGCGGTCAAGAGACCCAGTACTTC
NA	NA	TRBV12-3/TRBV12-4	TRBJ2-7	CASSNRDGSYEQYF	TGTGCCAGCAGTAACAGGGACGGATCCTACGAGCAGTACTTC
TRBD1	many	TRBV12-5	TRBJ1-3	CASASTGGLSGNTIYF	TGTGCTAGTGCCTCGACAGGGGGTCTCTCTGGAAACACCATATATTTT
TRBD1	NA	TRBV11-3	TRBJ2-7	CASSRQGGDYEQYF	TGTGCCAGCAGTCGACAGGGGGGTGACTACGAGCAGTACTTC
TRBD1	many	TRBV19	TRBJ1-1	CASSIRGEGQGSGAFF	TGTGCCAGTAGTATTCGGGGGGAAGGACAGGGGAGTGGAGCTTTCTTT
TRBD1	NA	TRBV9	TRBJ1-1	CASSVVDRGLTEAFF	TGTGCCAGCAGCGTAGTGGACAGGGGGCTCACTGAAGCTTTCTTT
NA	NA	TRBV29-1	TRBJ1-1	CSVPGTGWGTEAFF	TGCAGCGTTCCCGGTACAGGGTGGGGGACTGAAGCTTTCTTT
TRBD1	few	TRBV20-1	TRBJ2-7	CSTRDRIYEQYF	TGCAGTACTAGGGACAGGATCTACGAGCAGTACTTC
NA	NA	TRBV29-1	TRBJ1-1	CSVYGDWMNTEAFF	TGCAGCGTTTACGGTGACTGGATGAACACTGAAGCTTTCTTT
NA	NA	TRBV7-2	TRBJ1-1	CASRQGTGRTNTEAFF	TGTGCCAGCAGGCAGGGTACAGGACGGACGAACACTGAAGCTTTCTTT
NA	NA	TRBV12-3/TRBV12-4	TRBJ1-6	CASTRPNSPLHF	TGTGCCAGCACGCGGCCAAATTCACCCCTCCACTTT
NA	NA	TRBV7-2	TRBJ2-7	CASSLDRVAYEQYF	TGTGCCAGCAGCTTAGATCGGGTGGCGTACGAGCAGTACTTC
TRBD1	NA	TRBV12-3/TRBV12-4	TRBJ2-6	CASSQDRAGANVLTF	TGTGCCAGCAGCCAGGACAGGGCTGGGGCCAACGTCCTGACTTTC
TRBD2	NA	TRBV5-1	TRBJ2-2	CASSFESGGLFF	TGCGCCAGCAGCTTTGAGTCGGGGGGGCTGTTTTTT
TRBD2	NA	TRBV10-1	TRBJ2-2	CASSESGVAGVTGELFF	TGCGCCAGCAGTGAGTCGGGAGTAGCGGGAGTCACCGGGGAGCTGTTTTTT
NA	NA	TRBV7-9	TRBJ1-3	CAMSGGYSGNTIYF	TGTGCCATGTCCGGGGGTTACTCTGGAAACACCATATATTTT
NA	many	TRBV5-1	TRBJ2-3	CASSLSGGTDTQYF	TGCGCCAGCAGCTTGTCCGGGGGCACAGATACGCAGTATTTT
NA	few	TRBV7-8	TRBJ2-5	CASRYRDGKGTQYF	TGTGCCAGCAGATACCGAGACGGAAAGGGGACCCAGTACTTC